This paragraph covers one TCR beta chain sequence. Its antigen is currently unknown. The sequenced template was cDNA made from the entire isolated RNA. Assay used: immunoSEQ multiplex PCR; TCRdb lists only in-frame clones, some missing. Of around 340,000 clones listed, roughly 21% are singletons. This entry belongs to a study of beta chain features in type 1 diabetes. Study-wide points: Type 1 diabetes patients had moderately but significantly shorter TCRB CDR3s in all four CD4+ subsets.

CDR3 length: 15 residues. CDR1 and CDR2 from the germline V gene are SGDLS and YYNGEE. The V segment lost 1 base and the J segment 3 bases; nucleotides outside the gene matches: 6. The sequencing input was naive CD4+ T cells from blood. The chain combines TRBV9 with TRBJ1-1; 7 nucleotides align to TRBD1. This receptor was obtained from a woman between 18 and 29 years old in good health. The CDR3 DNA reads TGTGCCAGCAGCGTATTATGGCAGGGGGACACTGAAGCTTTCTTT. This sequence encodes CASSVLWQGDTEAFF.